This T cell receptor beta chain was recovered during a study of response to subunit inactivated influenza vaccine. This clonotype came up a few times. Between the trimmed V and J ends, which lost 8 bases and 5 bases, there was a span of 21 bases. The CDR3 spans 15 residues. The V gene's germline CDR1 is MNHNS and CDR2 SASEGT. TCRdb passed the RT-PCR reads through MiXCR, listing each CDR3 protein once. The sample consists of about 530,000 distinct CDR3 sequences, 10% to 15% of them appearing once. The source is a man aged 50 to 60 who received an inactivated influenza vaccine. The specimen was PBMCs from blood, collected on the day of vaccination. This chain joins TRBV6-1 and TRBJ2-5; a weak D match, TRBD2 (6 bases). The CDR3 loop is CASLLTQLRGETQYF. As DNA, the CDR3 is TGTGCCAGCCTACTTACCCAACTCCGGGGGGAGACCCAGTACTTC.